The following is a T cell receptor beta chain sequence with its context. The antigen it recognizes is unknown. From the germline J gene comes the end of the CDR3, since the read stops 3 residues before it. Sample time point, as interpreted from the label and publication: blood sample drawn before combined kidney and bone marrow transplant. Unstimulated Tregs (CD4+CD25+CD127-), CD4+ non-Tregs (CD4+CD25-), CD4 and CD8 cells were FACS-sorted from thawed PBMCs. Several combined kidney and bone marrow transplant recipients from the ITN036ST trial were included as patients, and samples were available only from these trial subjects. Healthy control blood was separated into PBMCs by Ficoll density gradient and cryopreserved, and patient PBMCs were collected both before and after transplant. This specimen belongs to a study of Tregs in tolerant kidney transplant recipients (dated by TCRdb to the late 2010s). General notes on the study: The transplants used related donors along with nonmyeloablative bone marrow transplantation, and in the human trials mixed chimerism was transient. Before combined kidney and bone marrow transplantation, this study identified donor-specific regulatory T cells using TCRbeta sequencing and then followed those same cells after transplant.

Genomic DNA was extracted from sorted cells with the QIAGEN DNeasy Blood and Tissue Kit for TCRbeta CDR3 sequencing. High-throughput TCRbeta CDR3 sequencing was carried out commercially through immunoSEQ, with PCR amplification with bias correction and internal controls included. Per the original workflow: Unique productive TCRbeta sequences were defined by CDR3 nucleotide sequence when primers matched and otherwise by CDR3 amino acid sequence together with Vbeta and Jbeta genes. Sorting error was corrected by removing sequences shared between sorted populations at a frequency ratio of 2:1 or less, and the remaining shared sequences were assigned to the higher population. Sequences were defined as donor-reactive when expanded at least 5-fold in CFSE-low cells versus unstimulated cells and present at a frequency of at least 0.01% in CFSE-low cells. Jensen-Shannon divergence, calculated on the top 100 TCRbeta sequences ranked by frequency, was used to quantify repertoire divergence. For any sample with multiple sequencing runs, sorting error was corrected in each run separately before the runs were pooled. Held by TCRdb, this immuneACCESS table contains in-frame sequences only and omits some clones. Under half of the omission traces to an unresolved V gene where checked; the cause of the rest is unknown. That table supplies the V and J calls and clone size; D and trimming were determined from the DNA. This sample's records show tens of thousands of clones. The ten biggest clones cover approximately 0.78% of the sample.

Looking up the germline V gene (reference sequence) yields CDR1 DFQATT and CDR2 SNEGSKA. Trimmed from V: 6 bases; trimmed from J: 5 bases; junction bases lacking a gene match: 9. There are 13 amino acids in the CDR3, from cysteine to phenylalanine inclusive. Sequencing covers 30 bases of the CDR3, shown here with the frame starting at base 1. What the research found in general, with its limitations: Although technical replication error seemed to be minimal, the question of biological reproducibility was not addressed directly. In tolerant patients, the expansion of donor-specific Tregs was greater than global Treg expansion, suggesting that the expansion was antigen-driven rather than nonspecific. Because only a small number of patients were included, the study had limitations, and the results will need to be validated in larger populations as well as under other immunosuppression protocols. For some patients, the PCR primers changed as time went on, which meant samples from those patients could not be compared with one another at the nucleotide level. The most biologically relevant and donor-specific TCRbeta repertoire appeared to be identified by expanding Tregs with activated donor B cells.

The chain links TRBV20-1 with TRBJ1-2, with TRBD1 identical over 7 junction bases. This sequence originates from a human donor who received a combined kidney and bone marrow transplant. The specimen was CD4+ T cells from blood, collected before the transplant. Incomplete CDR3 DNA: TGCAGTGCAGGCCCGACAGGGTCGTATGGC. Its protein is CSAGPTGSYG. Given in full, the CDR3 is CSAGPTGSYGYTF.